This TCR beta chain comes out of a study of blood T cell repertoires in COVID-19. Study at large: PBMCs, B-cell-depleted T cells, or T cells were the source of the cDNA or gDNA that made up the material.

TCRdb's table, derived via immunoSEQ multiplex PCR, lists solely in-frame clones and lacks some. The sample includes roughly 250,000 clones, roughly 91% of them seen just once. This clone has a handful of counts. At the DNA level, this CDR3 is encoded by other sequences in the same sample as well. The CDR3 is 13 residues long. The V gene's germline CDR1 is LGHDT and CDR2 YNNKEL (reference sequence). V was cut by 0 bases and J by 7 bases, with 7 bases left in between. This receptor was identified in a woman in her 40s who had recovered from COVID-19. The chain is built from TRBV3-1 (or the pseudogene TRBV3-2) and TRBJ1-5; D unclear. Source material: peripheral blood. In nucleotides, the CDR3 is TGTGCCAGCAGCCAAGATCGAGGGCAGCCCCAGCATTTT. Its protein is CASSQDRGQPQHF.